This T cell receptor (beta chain) was recovered during a study of shared clonotypes between healthy human individuals. How the authors handled the data: Quality scores were absent from the junction-only immunoSEQ sequences, so filtering differed. TCRdb keeps only in-frame clones here, not all; method: immunoSEQ multiplex PCR. D and trimming come from the DNA, and the V and J calls and clone size come from that table. The sample includes about 2,500,000 clones, around 94% of them seen just once. A split of CD4+ cells into CD45RA+ naive and CD45RA-negative memory subsets was performed. CDR1 is LNHNV and CDR2 is YYDKDF in the germline V gene (reference sequence). V was clipped by 5 bases and J by 1 base, with 8 bases between them. This CDR3 is 13 amino acids long.

This chain joins TRBV15 and TRBJ1-1; D is unclear. The sequenced sample consisted of naive CD4+ T cells sorted from blood. Subset reported: CD45RA+ positively selected. The clonotype was recovered from a man between 18 and 35 years old in good health. The CDR3 loop reads CATSLRRNTEAFF. The CDR3 nucleotides read TGTGCCACCAGCCTACGGCGGAACACTGAAGCTTTCTTT.